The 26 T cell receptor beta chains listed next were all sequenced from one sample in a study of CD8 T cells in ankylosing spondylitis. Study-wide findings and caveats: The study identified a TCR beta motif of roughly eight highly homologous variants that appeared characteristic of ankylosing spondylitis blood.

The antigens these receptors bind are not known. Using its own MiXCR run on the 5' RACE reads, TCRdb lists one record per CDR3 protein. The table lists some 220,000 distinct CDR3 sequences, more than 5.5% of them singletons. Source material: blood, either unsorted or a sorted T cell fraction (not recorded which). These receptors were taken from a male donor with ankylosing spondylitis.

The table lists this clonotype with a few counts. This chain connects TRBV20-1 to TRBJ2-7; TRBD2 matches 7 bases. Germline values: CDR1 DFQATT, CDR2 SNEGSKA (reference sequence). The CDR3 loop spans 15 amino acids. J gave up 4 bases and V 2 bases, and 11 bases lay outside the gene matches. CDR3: CSARLMGGIIYEQYF. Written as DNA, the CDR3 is TGCAGTGCTAGACTTATGGGGGGGATTATTTACGAGCAGTACTTC.

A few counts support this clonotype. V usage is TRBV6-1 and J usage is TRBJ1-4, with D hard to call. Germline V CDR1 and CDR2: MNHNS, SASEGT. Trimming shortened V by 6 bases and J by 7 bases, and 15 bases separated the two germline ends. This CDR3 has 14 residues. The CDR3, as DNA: TGTGCCAGCAGCCATCCTGGGGTGCGTGAAAAACTGTTTTTT. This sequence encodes CASSHPGVREKLFF.

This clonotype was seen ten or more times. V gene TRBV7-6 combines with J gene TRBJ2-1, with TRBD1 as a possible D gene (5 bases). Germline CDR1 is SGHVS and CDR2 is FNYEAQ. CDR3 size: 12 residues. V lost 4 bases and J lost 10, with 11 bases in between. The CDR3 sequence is CASSSNAGEQFF. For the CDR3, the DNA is TGTGCCAGCAGCTCCAACGCAGGGGAGCAGTTCTTC.

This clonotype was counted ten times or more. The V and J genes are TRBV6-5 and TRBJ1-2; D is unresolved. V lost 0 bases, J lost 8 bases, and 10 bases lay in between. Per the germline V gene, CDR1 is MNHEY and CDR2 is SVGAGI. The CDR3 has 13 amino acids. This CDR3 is CASSYSTRSGYTF. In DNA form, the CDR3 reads TGTGCCAGCAGTTACTCGACCCGCTCGGGCTACACCTTC.

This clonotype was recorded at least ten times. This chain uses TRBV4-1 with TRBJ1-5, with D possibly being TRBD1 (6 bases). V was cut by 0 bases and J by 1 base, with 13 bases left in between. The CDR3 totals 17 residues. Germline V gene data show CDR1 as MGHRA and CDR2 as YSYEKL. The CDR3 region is CASSQDVEGVSNQPQHF. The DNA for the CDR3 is TGCGCCAGCAGCCAAGATGTGGAGGGGGTAAGCAATCAGCCCCAGCATTTT.

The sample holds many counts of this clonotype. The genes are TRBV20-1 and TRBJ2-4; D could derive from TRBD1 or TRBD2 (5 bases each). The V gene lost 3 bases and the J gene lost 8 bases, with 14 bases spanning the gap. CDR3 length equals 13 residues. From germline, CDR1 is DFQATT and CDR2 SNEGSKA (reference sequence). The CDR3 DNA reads TGCAGTGCTAGTTGGGGACCTTTATACATTCAGTACTTC. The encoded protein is CSASWGPLYIQYF.

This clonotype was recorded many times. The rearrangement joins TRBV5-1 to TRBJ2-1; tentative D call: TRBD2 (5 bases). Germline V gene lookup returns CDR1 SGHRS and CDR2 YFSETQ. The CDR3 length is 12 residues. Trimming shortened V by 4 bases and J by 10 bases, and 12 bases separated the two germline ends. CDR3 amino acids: CASSRDGWEQFF. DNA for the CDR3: TGCGCCAGCAGCCGGGATGGTTGGGAGCAGTTCTTC.

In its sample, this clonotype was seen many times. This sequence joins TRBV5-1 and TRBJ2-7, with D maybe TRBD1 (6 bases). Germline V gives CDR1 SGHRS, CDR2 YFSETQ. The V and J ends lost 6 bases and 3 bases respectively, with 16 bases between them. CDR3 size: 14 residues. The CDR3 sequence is CASTLDRQSYEQYF. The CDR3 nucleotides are TGCGCCAGCACCCTCGACAGGCAAAGCTACGAGCAGTACTTC.

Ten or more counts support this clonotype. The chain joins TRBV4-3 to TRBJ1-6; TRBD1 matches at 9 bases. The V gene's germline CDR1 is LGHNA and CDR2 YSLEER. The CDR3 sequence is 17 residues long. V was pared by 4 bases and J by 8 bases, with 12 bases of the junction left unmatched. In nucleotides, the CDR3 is TGCGCCAGCAGCCGAACAGGGGGCGCGTGGTCGGATTCACCCCTCCACTTT. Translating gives CASSRTGGAWSDSPLHF.

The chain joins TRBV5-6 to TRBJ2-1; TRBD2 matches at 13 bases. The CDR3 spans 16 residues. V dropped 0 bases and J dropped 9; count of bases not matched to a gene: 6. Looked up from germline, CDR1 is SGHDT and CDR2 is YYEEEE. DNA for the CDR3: TGTGCCAGCAGCTTGGAACTAGCGGGGGGGCAGGGTGAGCAGTTCTTC. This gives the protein CASSLELAGGQGEQFF. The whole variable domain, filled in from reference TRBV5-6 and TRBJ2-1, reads DAGVTQSPTHLIKTRGQQVTLRCSPKSGHDTVSWYQQALGQGPQFIFQYYEEEERQRGNFPDRFSGHQFPNYSSELNVNALLLGDSALYLCASSLELAGGQGEQFFGPGTRLTVL.

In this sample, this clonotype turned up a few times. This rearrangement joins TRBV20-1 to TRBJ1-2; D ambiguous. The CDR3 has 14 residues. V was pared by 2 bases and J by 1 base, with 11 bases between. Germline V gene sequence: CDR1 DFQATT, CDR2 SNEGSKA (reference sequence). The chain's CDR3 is CSARKRFDNYGYTF. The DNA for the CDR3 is TGCAGTGCTAGAAAGAGGTTTGATAACTATGGCTACACCTTC.

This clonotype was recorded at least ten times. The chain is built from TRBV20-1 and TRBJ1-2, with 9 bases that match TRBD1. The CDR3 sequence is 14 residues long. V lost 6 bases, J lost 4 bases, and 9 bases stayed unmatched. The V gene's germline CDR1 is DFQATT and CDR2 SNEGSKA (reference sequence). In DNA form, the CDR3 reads TGCAGTGCCCAAGACAGGGGGAAACCCTATGGCTACACCTTC. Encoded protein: CSAQDRGKPYGYTF.

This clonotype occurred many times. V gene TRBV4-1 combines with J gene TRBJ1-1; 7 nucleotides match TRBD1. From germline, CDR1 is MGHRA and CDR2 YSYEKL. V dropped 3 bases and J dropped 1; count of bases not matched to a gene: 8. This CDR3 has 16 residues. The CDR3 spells CASSQTPRQGNTEAFF. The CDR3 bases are TGCGCCAGCAGCCAGACCCCCCGACAGGGGAACACTGAAGCTTTCTTT.

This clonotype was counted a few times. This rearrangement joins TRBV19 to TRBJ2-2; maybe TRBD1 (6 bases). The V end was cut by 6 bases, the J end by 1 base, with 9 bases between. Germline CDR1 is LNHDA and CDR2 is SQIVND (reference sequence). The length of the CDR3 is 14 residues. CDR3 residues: CASRQGLNTGELFF. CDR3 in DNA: TGTGCCAGTAGACAGGGCCTGAACACCGGGGAGCTGTTTTTT.

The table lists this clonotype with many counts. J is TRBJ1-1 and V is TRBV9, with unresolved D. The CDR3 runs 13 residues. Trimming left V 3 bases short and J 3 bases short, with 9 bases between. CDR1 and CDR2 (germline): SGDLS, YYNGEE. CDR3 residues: CASSASQDTEAFF. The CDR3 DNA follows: TGTGCCAGCAGCGCGTCGCAGGACACTGAAGCTTTCTTT.

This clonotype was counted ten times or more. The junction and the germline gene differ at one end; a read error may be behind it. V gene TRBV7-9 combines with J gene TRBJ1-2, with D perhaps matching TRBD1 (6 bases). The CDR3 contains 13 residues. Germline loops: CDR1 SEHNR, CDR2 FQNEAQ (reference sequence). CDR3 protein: CASSFGTSATKAF. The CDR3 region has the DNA TGTGCCAGCAGCTTTGGGACATCGGCTACAAAGGCCTTC.

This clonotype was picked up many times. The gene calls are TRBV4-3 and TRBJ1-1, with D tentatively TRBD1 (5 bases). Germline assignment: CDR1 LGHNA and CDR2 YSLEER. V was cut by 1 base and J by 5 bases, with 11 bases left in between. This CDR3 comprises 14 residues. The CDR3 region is CASSQGQIGTEAFF. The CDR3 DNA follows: TGCGCCAGCAGCCAAGGACAGATCGGGACTGAAGCTTTCTTT.

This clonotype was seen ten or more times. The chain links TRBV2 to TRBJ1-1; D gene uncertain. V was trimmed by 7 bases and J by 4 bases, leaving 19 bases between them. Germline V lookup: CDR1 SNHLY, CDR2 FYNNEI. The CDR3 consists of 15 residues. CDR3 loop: CASIGGGRRITEAFF. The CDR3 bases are TGTGCCAGCATTGGTGGAGGGAGACGAATCACTGAAGCTTTCTTT.

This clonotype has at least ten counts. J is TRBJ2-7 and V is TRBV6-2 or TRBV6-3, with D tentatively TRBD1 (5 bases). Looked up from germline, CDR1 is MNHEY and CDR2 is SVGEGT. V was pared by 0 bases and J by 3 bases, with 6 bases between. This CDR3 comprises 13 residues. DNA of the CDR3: TGTGCCAGCAGTTACTCCGACAGCTACGAGCAGTACTTC. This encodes CASSYSDSYEQYF.

The CDR3 here is CASTTYGRGGVLDTQYF. For the CDR3, the DNA is TGTGCCAGCACCACATACGGGAGGGGTGGGGTATTGGATACGCAGTATTTT. V is TRBV28 and J is TRBJ2-3; 8 bases line up with TRBD2. Germline V lookup: CDR1 MDHEN, CDR2 SYDVKM. The V gene end was trimmed by 7 bases and the J gene end by 6 bases; junction bases not matched to a gene: 18. The CDR3 length is 17 residues.

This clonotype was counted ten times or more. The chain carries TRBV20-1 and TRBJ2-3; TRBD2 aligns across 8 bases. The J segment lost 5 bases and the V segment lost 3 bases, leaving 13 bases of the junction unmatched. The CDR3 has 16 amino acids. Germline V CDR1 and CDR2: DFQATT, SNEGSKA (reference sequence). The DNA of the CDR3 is TGCAGTGCTAGGGGGGCTTCGGGGGGGATGATAGATACGCAGTATTTT. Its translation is CSARGASGGMIDTQYF.

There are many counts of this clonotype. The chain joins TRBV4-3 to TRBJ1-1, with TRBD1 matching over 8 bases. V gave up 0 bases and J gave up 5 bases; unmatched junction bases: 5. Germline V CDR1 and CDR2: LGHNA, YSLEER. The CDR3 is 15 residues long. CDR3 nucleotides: TGCGCCAGCAGCCAAGACGACAGGGGAGGAACTGAAGCTTTCTTT. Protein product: CASSQDDRGGTEAFF.

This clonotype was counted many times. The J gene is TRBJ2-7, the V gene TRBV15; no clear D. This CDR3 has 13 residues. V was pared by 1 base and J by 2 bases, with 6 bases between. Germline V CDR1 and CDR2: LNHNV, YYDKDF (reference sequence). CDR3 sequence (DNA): TGTGCCACCAGCAGAGGTGGGACCTACGAGCAGTACTTC. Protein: CATSRGGTYEQYF.

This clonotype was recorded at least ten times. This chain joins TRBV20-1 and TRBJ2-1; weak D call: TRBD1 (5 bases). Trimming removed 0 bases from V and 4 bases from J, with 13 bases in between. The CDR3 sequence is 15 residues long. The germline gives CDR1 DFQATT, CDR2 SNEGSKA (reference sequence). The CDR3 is CSARDQGSRYNEQFF. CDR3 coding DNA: TGCAGTGCTAGAGATCAGGGTAGCAGGTACAATGAGCAGTTCTTC.

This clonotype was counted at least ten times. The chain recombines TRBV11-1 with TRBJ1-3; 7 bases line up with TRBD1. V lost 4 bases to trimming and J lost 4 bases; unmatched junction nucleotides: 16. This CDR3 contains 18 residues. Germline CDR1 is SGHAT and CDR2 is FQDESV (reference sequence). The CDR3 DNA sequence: TGTGCCAGCAGCTCTTACACGGACAGGAAAGGGACCGGAAACACCATATATTTT. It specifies CASSSYTDRKGTGNTIYF.

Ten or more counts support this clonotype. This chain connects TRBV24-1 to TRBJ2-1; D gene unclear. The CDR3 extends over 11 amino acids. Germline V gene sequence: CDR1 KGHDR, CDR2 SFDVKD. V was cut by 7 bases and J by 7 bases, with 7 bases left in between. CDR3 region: CATRFSNEQFF. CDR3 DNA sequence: TGTGCCACCAGATTCTCAAATGAGCAGTTCTTC.